This TCR beta chain emerged from a study of T cell changes during pregnancy in multiple sclerosis. This CDR3 is built from 17 residues. Germline CDR1 MGHDK, CDR2 SYGVNS. The V end was cut by 4 bases, the J end by 1 base, with 19 bases between. Profiled with immunoSEQ multiplex PCR; TCRdb holds only in-frame clones, not every one. Of tens of thousands of clones in the sample, approximately 91% are singletons; the top ten hold around 0.6%. The source material was CD4+ T cells from peripheral blood mononuclear cells, sampled in the first trimester of pregnancy. The rearrangement links TRBV25-1 to TRBJ1-1; tentatively, D is TRBD1 (5 bases). The clonotype comes from a female donor with multiple sclerosis, enrolled in a pregnancy study. The CDR3 loop reads CASSANLQGWSNTEAFF. The CDR3 coding sequence is TGTGCCAGCAGTGCCAACCTGCAGGGATGGTCGAACACTGAAGCTTTCTTT.